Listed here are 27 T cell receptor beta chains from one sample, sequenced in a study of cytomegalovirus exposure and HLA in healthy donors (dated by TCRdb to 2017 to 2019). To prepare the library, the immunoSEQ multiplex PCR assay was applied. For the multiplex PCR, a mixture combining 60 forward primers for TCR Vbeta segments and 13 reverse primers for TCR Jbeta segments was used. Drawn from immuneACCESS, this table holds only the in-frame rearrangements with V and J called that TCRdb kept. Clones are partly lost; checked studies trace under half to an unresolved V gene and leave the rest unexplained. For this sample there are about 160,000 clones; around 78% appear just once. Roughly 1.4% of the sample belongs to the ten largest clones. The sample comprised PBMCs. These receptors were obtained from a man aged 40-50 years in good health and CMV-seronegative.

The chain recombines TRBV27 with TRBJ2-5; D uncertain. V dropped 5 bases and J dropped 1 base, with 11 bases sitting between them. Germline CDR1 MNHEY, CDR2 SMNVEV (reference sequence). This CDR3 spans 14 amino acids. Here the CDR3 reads CASSLQAPQETQYF. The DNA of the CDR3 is TGTGCCAGCAGTCTCCAAGCCCCCCAAGAGACCCAGTACTTC.

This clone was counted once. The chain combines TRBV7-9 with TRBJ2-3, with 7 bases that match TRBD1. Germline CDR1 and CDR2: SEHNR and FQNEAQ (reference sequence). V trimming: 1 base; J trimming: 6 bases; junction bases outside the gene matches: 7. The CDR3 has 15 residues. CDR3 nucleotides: TGTGCCAGCAGCTTAGTTTTAGGGGGCGCGGATACGCAGTATTTT. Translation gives CASSLVLGGADTQYF.

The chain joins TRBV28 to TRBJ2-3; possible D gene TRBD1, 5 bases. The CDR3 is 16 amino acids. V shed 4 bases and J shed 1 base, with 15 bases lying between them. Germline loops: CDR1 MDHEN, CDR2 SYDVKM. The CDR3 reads CASSSLTGVGTDTQYF. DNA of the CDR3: TGTGCCAGCAGTTCGCTCACAGGAGTGGGCACAGATACGCAGTATTTT. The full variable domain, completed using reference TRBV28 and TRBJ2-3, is DVKVTQSSRYLVKRTGEKVFLECVQDMDHENMFWYRQDPGLGLRLIYFSYDVKMKEKGDIPEGYSVSREKKERFSLILESASTNQTSMYLCASSSLTGVGTDTQYFGPGTRLTVL.

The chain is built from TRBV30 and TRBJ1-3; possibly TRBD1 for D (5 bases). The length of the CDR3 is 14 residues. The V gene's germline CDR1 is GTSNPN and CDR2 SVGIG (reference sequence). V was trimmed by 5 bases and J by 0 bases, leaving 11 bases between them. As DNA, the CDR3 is TGTGCCTGGTCGGGGACTTACTCTGGAAACACCATATATTTT. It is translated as CAWSGTYSGNTIYF.

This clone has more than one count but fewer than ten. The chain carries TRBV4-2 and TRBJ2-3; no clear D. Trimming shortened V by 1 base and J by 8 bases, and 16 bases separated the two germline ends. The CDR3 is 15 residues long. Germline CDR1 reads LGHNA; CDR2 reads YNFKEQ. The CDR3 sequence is CASSQGLPERGTQYF. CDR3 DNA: TGTGCCAGCAGCCAAGGACTTCCCGAAAGAGGTACGCAGTATTTT.

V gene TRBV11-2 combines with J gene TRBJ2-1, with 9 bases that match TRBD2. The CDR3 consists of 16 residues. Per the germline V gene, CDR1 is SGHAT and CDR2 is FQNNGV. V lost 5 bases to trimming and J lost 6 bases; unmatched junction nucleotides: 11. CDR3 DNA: TGTGCCAGCAGCCTACAAGGGGCGGGAGGGGTCAATGAGCAGTTCTTC. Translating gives CASSLQGAGGVNEQFF. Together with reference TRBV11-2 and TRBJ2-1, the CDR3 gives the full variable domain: EAGVAQSPRYKIIEKRQSVAFWCNPISGHATLYWYQQILGQGPKLLIQFQNNGVVDDSQLPKDRFSAERLKGVDSTLKIQPAKLEDSAVYLCASSLQGAGGVNEQFFGPGTRLTVL.

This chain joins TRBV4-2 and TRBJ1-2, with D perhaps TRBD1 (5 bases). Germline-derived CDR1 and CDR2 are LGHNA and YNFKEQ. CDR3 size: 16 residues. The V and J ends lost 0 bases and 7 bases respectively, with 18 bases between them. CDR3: CASSQDRSRGGAGYTF. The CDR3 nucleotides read TGTGCCAGCAGCCAAGATCGCAGCCGGGGCGGGGCTGGCTACACCTTC.

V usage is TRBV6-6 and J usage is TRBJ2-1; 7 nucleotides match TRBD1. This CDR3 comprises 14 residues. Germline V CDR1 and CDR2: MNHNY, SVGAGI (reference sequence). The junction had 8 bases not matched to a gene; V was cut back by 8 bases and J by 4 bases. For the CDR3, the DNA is TGTGCCAGCCTCTCTCGGGACAGATACAATGAGCAGTTCTTC. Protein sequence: CASLSRDRYNEQFF.

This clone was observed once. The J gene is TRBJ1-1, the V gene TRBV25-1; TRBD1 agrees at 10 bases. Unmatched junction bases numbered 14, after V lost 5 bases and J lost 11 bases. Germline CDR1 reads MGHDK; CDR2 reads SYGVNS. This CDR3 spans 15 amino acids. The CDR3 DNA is TGTGCCAGCAGTAAACCCGGGACAGGGGTTCTGATGGCTTTCTTT. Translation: CASSKPGTGVLMAFF.

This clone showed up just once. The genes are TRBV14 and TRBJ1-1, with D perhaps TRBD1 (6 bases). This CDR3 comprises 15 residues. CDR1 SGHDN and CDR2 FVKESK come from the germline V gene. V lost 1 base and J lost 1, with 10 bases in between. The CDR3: CASSQGLRGNTEAFF. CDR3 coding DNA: TGTGCCAGCAGCCAAGGACTCAGGGGGAACACTGAAGCTTTCTTT.

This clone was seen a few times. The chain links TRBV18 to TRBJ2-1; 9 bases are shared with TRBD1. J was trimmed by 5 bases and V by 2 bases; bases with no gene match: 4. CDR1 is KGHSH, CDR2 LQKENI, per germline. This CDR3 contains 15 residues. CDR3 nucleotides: TGTGCCAGCTCACCAGGGACAGGGTCGGACAATGAGCAGTTCTTC. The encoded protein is CASSPGTGSDNEQFF.

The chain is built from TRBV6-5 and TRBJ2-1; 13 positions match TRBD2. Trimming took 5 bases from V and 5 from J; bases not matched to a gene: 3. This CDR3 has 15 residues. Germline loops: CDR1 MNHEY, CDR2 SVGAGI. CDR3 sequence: CASSTSGRADNEQFF. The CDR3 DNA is TGTGCCAGCAGTACTAGCGGGAGGGCCGACAATGAGCAGTTCTTC.

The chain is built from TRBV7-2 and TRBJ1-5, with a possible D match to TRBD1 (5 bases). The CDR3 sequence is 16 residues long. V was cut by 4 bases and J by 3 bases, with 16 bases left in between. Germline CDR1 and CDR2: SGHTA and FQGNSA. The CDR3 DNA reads TGTGCCAGCAGCTACATATCGGGCAGGGACAATCAGCCCCAGCATTTT. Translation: CASSYISGRDNQPQHF.

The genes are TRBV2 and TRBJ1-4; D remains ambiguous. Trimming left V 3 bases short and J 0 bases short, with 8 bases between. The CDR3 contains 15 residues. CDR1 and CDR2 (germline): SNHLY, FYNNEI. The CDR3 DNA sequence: TGTGCCAGCAGTGACCCTCGGGCAACTAATGAAAAACTGTTTTTT. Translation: CASSDPRATNEKLFF.

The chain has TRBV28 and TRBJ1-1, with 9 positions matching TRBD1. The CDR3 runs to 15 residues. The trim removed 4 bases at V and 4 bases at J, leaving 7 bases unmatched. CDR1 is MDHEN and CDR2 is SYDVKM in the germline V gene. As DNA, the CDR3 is TGTGCCAGCAGTTCCCCCGGGACAGGGATCACTGAAGCTTTCTTT. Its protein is CASSSPGTGITEAFF.

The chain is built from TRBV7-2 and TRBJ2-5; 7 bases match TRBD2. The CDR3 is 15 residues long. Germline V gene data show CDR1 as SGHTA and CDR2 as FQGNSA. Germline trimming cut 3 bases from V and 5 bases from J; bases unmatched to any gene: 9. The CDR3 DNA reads TGTGCCAGCAGCTTGCGAAGGCCCGGGGGGGAGACCCAGTACTTC. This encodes CASSLRRPGGETQYF.

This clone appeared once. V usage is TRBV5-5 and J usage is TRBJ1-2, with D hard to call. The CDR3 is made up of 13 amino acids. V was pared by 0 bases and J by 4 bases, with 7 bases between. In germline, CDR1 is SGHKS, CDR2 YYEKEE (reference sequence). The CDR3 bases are TGTGCCAGCAGCTTGGACAGAACCTATGGCTACACCTTC. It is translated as CASSLDRTYGYTF.

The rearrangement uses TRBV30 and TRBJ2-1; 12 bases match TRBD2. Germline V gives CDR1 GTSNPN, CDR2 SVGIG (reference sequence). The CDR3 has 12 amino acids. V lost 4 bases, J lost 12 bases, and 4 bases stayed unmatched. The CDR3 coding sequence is TGTGCCTGGACCGGACTAGCGGGGTCGCAGTTCTTC. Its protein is CAWTGLAGSQFF.

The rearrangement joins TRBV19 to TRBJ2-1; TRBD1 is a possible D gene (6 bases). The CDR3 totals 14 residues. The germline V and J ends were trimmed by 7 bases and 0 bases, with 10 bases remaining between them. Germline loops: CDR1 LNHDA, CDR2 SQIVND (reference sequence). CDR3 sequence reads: CASKQQGSYNEQFF. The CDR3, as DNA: TGTGCCAGTAAACAACAGGGCTCCTACAATGAGCAGTTCTTC.

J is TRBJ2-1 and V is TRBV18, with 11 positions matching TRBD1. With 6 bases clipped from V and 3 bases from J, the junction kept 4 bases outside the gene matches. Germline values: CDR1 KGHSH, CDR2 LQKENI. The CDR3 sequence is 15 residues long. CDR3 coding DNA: TGTGCCAGCTCTCCCGGGACAGGGGGCTACAATGAGCAGTTCTTC. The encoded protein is CASSPGTGGYNEQFF.

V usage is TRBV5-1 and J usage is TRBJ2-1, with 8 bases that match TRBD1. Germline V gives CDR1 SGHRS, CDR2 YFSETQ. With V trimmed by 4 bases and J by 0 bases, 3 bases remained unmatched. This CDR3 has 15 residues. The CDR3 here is CASSTGQVSYNEQFF. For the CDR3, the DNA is TGCGCCAGCAGCACGGGACAGGTCTCCTACAATGAGCAGTTCTTC.

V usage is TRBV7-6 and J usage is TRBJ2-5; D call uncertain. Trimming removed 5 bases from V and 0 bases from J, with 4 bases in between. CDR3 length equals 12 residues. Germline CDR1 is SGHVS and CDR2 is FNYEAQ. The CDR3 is CASSPDQETQYF. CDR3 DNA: TGTGCCAGCAGCCCGGACCAAGAGACCCAGTACTTC.

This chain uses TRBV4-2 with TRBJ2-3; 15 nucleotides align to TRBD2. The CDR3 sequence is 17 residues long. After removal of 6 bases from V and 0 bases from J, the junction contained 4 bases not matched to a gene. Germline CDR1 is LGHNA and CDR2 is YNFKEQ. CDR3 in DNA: TGTGCCAGCAGTTCAGGACTAGCGGGGGGGAGCACAGATACGCAGTATTTT. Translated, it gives CASSSGLAGGSTDTQYF.

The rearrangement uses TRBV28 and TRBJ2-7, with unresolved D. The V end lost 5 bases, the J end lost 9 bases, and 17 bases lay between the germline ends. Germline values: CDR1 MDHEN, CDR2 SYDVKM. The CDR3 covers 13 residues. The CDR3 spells CASSEYIERGQYF. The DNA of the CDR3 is TGTGCCAGCAGTGAATACATAGAACGAGGGCAGTACTTC.

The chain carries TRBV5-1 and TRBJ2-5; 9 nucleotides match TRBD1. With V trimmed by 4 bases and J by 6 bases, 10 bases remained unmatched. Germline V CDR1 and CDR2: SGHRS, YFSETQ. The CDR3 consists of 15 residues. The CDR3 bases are TGCGCCAGCAGCAACGGGGACAGGGAGGGAAAGACCCAGTACTTC. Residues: CASSNGDREGKTQYF.

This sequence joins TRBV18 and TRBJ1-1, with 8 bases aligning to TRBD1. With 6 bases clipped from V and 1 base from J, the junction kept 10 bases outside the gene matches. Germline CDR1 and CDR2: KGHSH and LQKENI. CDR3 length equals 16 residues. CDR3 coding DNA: TGTGCCAGCTCTCCGCAGGGGGCCCTTGGGAACACTGAAGCTTTCTTT. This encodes CASSPQGALGNTEAFF. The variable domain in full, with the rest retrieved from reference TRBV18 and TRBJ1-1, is NAGVMQNPRHLVRRRGQEARLRCSPMKGHSHVYWYRQLPEEGLKFMVYLQKENIIDESGMPKERFSAEFPKEGPSILRIQQVVRGDSAAYFCASSPQGALGNTEAFFGQGTRLTVV.

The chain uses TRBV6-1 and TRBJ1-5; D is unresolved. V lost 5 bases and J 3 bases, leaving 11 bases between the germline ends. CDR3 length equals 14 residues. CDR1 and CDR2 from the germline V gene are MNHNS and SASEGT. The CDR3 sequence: CASSLSRNNQPQHF. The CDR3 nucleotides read TGTGCCAGCAGTTTGAGTAGAAACAATCAGCCCCAGCATTTT.